Listed below are T cell receptor beta chains from one sample, sequenced in a study of T cell repertoires in cytomegalovirus infection. Each CDR3 protein gets one entry after TCRdb re-called the reads with MiXCR. This sample has around 310,000 distinct CDR3 sequences, with 25% to 30% found just once. These TCRs' antigens remain unknown. Sequencing used cultured PBMCs, obtained from culture after CMV antigen stimulation. These receptors came from a human donor in good health (CMV status not recorded). Some clones in this sample may be carry-over from other donors' samples. Each CDR3 is given with its conserved first and last residue. The D gene is left open where the match is weak. Clone size is not always given. Where it is, it says once, few, many or a class for expanded clones.

j_call d_call v_call clone_size cdr3_nt cdr3_aa
TRBJ1-1 NA TRBV6-5 once TGTGCCAGCAGGGCCTGGGGTTCTGAAGCTTTCTTT CASRAWGSEAFF
TRBJ2-7 NA TRBV11-1 NA TGTGCCAGCAGCTTATTCGGAGCCTACGAGCAGTACTTC CASSLFGAYEQYF
TRBJ1-1 TRBD1 TRBV19 few TGTGCCAGTAGTGATACCCCGGGACAGGGAGGTGAAGCTTTCTTT CASSDTPGQGGEAFF
TRBJ1-1 NA TRBV11-2 NA TGTGCCAGCAACCGGGACGGGGGGAACACTGAAGCTTTCTTT CASNRDGGNTEAFF
TRBJ2-7 TRBD2 TRBV7-9 few TGTGCCAGCAGCCCACAAGCGGGAGTCGTGGGTGAGCAGTACTTC CASSPQAGVVGEQYF
TRBJ2-3 TRBD2 TRBV12-3/TRBV12-4 NA TGTGCCAGCAGTCCGCCCCGTGGGGTAGCGGGGGGATCAGATACGCAGTATTTT CASSPPRGVAGGSDTQYF
TRBJ2-5 NA TRBV7-2 many TGTGCCAGCAGCCGACAGGTCCAAGAGACCCAGTACTTC CASSRQVQETQYF
TRBJ2-1 TRBD2 TRBV29-1 NA TGCAGCGTTCTCGGGGGGGGTCGAGCGGGAGGGGAACAAGCGTTCTTC CSVLGGGRAGGEQAFF
TRBJ2-7 TRBD1 TRBV6-2/TRBV6-3 NA TGTGCCAGCAGTTGGACAGGTCACCCCGAGCAGTACTTC CASSWTGHPEQYF
TRBJ1-1 NA TRBV20-1 NA TGCAGTGCCGACAGGCCGGAGAACACTGAAGCTTTCTTT CSADRPENTEAFF
TRBJ2-7 TRBD2 TRBV6-1 NA TGTGCCAGCAGTCGGACTAGCGGTCCCTACGAGCAGTACTTC CASSRTSGPYEQYF
TRBJ2-5 NA TRBV6-1 few TGTGCCAGCAGTGCTCAATCGACGGAGACCCAGTACTTC CASSAQSTETQYF
TRBJ2-7 NA TRBV6-1 few TGTGCCAGCAGTTCCATGGAGCTATACGAGCAGTACTTC CASSSMELYEQYF
TRBJ1-1 NA TRBV6-8 few TGTGCCAGCAGTTACCCGGGGAGGACTGAAGCTTTCTTT CASSYPGRTEAFF
TRBJ1-2 NA TRBV12-3/TRBV12-4 NA TGTGCCAGCAGTGACAGACTTTCTAACTATGGCTACACCTTC CASSDRLSNYGYTF
TRBJ1-2 NA TRBV7-2 NA TGTGCCAGCAGCCCGGACAACCACTATGGCTACACCTTC CASSPDNHYGYTF
TRBJ1-5 NA TRBV12-3/TRBV12-4 many TGTGCCAGCAGTTTAGACGGGAGAGGTCAGCCCCAGCATTTT CASSLDGRGQPQHF
TRBJ1-5 TRBD1 TRBV20-1 NA TGCAGTGCTACCGGGACAGGGGATCAGCCCCAGCATTTT CSATGTGDQPQHF
TRBJ2-7 TRBD2 TRBV2 NA TGTGCCAGCAGTGCATCGACTAGCGGGTTGGGTGAGCAGTACTTC CASSASTSGLGEQYF
TRBJ2-4 NA TRBV7-2 many TGTGCCAGCAGCTTAGACCAGCCTGGTGACATTCAGTACTTC CASSLDQPGDIQYF
TRBJ1-5 NA TRBV5-5 few TGTGCCAGCAGCGAATACACAGGGACCGTCAATCAGCCCCAGCATTTT CASSEYTGTVNQPQHF
TRBJ2-3 NA TRBV6-5 NA TGTGCCAGCAGTCGGGGTGGGCGGGGGCGTGCAGATACGCAGTATTTT CASSRGGRGRADTQYF
TRBJ1-1 NA TRBV28 many TGTGCCAGCAGTAGTTTTAGGGCCTCAAGAGGGAACACTGAAGCTTTCTTT CASSSFRASRGNTEAFF
TRBJ2-7 TRBD2 TRBV2 few TGTGCCAGCAGTACTAGCGGGGATACCTACGAGCAGTACTTC CASSTSGDTYEQYF
TRBJ2-1 NA TRBV2 NA TGTGCCAGCAGTGGGTTAGGGCAGAATGAGCAGTTCTTC CASSGLGQNEQFF
TRBJ2-7 NA TRBV28 few TGTGCCAGCAGTTGGACCACAGGGTACTCCTACGAGCAGTACTTC CASSWTTGYSYEQYF
TRBJ2-3 NA TRBV7-2 many TGTGCCAGCAGCTTAGTCAGGGTGAAAGATACGCAGTATTTT CASSLVRVKDTQYF
TRBJ2-7 TRBD2 TRBV4-2 NA TGTGCCAGCAGCCAAGCTAGAGGACTAGCGGGCGCCGTCTACGAGCAGTACTTC CASSQARGLAGAVYEQYF
TRBJ2-2 NA TRBV10-3 NA TGTGCCATCAGTGCTGGAAGGGGATGGACCGGGGAGCTGTTTTTT CAISAGRGWTGELFF
TRBJ2-2 NA TRBV12-3/TRBV12-4 NA TGTGCCAGCGCCGGGACCCGGAACACCGGGGAGCTGTTTTTT CASAGTRNTGELFF
TRBJ1-2 NA TRBV7-2 NA TGTGCCAGCAGCCCCCAATTTAACTATGGCTACACCTTC CASSPQFNYGYTF
TRBJ2-7 NA TRBV19 few TGTGCCAGTAGTATTGAAGGGGTCGACGAGCAGTACTTC CASSIEGVDEQYF
TRBJ2-3 NA TRBV15 NA TGTGCCACCAGCAGAGAAGGGGTAGATACGCAGTATTTT CATSREGVDTQYF
TRBJ1-1 NA TRBV18 NA TGTGCCAGCTCACCAAACCTGGCCTACTACACTGAAGCTTTCTTT CASSPNLAYYTEAFF
TRBJ2-1 NA TRBV28 once TGTGCCAGCAGTTCCGAAGCCTCCTACAATGAGCAGTTCTTC CASSSEASYNEQFF
TRBJ1-6 NA TRBV28 NA TGTGCCAGCAGTTTTTGGCCGGCACCCCTCCACTTT CASSFWPAPLHF
TRBJ1-2 NA TRBV7-3 many TGTGCCAGCAGCTTAACGGGGGGGATGCAGTATGGCTACACCTTC CASSLTGGMQYGYTF
TRBJ2-7 NA TRBV9 few TGTGCCAGCAGCCCCAAGGACCCATACGAGCAGTACTTC CASSPKDPYEQYF
TRBJ2-7 NA TRBV29-1 NA TGCAGCGTCGTAACCGGGTCCTACGAGCAGTACTTC CSVVTGSYEQYF
TRBJ2-1 NA TRBV11-2 NA TGTGCCAGCAGTCCTTCGGCCCGAAGCTCCTACAATGAGCAGTTCTTC CASSPSARSSYNEQFF
TRBJ2-1 NA TRBV7-3 many TGTGCCAGCAGCGTCCCCGGGACTGCCAATGAGCAGTTCTTC CASSVPGTANEQFF
TRBJ2-1 TRBD1 TRBV5-1 many TGCGCCAGCAGCTCGGGACAGGGGAGCAATGAGCAGTTCTTC CASSSGQGSNEQFF
TRBJ2-5 NA TRBV14 NA TGTGCCAGCAGCCAAGTGGGGACCCAGTACTTC CASSQVGTQYF
TRBJ1-6 NA TRBV6-8 NA TGTGCCAGCAGTTACCGGCTGGGGTTAGGTAATTCACCCCTCCACTTT CASSYRLGLGNSPLHF